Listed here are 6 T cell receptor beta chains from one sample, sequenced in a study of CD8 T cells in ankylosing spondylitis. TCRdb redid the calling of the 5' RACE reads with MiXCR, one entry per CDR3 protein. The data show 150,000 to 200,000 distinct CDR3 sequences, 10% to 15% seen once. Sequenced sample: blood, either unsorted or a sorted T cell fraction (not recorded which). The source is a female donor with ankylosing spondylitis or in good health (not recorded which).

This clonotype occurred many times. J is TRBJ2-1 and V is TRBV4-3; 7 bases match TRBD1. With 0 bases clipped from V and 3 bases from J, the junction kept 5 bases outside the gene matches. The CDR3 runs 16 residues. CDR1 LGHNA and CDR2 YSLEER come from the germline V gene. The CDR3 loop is CASSQDGQAFYNEQFF. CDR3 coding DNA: TGCGCCAGCAGCCAAGACGGACAGGCTTTCTACAATGAGCAGTTCTTC.

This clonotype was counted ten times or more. DNA for the CDR3: TGCGCCAGCAGCCAAGAGGGGGGAGCGGGCGAGCAGTACTTC. Translating it yields CASSQEGGAGEQYF. This sequence joins TRBV4-3 and TRBJ2-7; D may be TRBD2 (6 bases). Trimming stripped 0 bases from V and 6 bases from J, with 12 bases between. The CDR3 runs to 14 residues. CDR1 is LGHNA, CDR2 YSLEER, per germline.

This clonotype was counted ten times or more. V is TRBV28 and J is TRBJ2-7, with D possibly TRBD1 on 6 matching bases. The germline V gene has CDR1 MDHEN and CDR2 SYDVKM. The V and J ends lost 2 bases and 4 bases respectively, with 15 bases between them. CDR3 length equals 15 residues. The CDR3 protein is CASSLGSRGIYEQYF. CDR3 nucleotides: TGTGCCAGCAGTTTAGGGAGCAGGGGTATTTACGAGCAGTACTTC.

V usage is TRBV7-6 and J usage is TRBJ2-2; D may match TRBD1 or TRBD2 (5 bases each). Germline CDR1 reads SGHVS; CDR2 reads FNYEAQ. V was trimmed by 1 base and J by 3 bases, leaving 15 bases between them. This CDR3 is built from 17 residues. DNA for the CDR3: TGTGCCAGCAGCTTAGGGCGCAGGGACCCCTACACCGGGGAGCTGTTTTTT. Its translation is CASSLGRRDPYTGELFF. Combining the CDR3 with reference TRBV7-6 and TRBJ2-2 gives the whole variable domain GAGVSQSPRYKVTKRGQDVALRCDPISGHVSLYWYRQALGQGPEFLTYFNYEAQQDKSGLPNDRFSAERPEGSISTLTIQRTEQRDSAMYRCASSLGRRDPYTGELFFGEGSRLTVL.

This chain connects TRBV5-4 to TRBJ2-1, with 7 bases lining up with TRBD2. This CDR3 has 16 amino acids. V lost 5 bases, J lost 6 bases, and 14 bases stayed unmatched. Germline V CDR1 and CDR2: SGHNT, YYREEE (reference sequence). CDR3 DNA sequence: TGTGCCAGCAGTAAGCCGAGGGGATCGGGGGGCAATGAGCAGTTCTTC. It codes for CASSKPRGSGGNEQFF. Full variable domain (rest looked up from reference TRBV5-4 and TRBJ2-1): ETGVTQSPTHLIKTRGQQVTLRCSSQSGHNTVSWYQQALGQGPQFIFQYYREEENGRGNFPPRFSGLQFPNYSSELNVNALELDDSALYLCASSKPRGSGGNEQFFGPGTRLTVL.

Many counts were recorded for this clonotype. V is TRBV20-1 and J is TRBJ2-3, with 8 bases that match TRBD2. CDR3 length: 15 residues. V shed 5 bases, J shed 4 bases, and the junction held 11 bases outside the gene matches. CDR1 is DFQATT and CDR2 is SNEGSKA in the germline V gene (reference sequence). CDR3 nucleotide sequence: TGCAGTGCTGGAAGACTAGCGAGAGCGCCAGATACGCAGTATTTT. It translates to CSAGRLARAPDTQYF.